The following is a TCR beta chain sequence with its context. No antigen is known for it. The method was immunoSEQ multiplex PCR; TCRdb's version includes in-frame clones alone and lacks a portion of them. The data show more than 100,000 clones, approximately 95% seen once. These data originate in a study of graft-versus-host responses after intestinal transplantation. Study summary: Recipients had transplants, and these were multivisceral, liver-intestinal, or isolated intestinal. Anti-thymocyte globulin was used for induction in all recipients, who then took tacrolimus and steroids for around 3 years. Study outcomes and limitations: Circulating GvH clones peaking coincided with falling HvG clones soon after transplant. GvH clones turned up in recipient marrow; some had shown up first in ileum or blood.

The CDR3 length is 17 residues. The germline V gene has CDR1 LNHDA and CDR2 SQIVND (reference sequence). Germline trimming cut 5 bases from V and 0 bases from J; bases unmatched to any gene: 9. This receptor was obtained from a human donor who received an intestinal transplant. Sequenced here: unstimulated CD8+ T cells sorted from spleen or lymph node cells, sampled before intestinal transplant. The chain carries TRBV19 and TRBJ2-3; TRBD1 aligns across 9 bases. CDR3 sequence: CASSPGQGFPSTDTQYF. Here the CDR3 DNA reads TGTGCCAGTAGTCCGGGACAGGGTTTCCCTAGCACAGATACGCAGTATTTT.